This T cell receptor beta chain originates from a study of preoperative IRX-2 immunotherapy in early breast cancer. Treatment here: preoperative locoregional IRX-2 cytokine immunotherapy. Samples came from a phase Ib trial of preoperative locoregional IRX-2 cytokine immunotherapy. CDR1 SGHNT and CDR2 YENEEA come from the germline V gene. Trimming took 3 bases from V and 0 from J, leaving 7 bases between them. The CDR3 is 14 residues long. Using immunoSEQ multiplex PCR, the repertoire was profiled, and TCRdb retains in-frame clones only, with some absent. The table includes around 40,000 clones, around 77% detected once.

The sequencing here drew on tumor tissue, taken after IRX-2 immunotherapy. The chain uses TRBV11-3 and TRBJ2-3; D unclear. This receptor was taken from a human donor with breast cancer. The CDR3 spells CASSFLESTDTQYF. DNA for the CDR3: TGTGCCAGCAGCTTCCTCGAAAGCACAGATACGCAGTATTTT.